This record looks at one TCR beta chain sequence and its context. The record originates from a study of blood T cell repertoires in COVID-19. Per germline, CDR1 SNHLY and CDR2 FYNNEI. V dropped 3 bases and J dropped 4; count of bases not matched to a gene: 3. The CDR3 consists of 13 residues. Data came from immunoSEQ multiplex PCR; TCRdb stores just in-frame clones and leaves some out. This sample yields about 330,000 clones, of which roughly 87% are seen a single time; about 6% belongs to the top ten. Sequencing used PBMCs or T cells enriched from blood (not recorded which). The receptor was isolated from a woman aged 25 to 39 who had recovered from COVID-19. This chain links TRBV2 with TRBJ2-7; TRBD1 agrees at 7 bases. The CDR3 loop reads CASSETQGYEQYF. CDR3 in DNA: TGTGCCAGCAGTGAGACACAGGGGTACGAGCAGTACTTC.